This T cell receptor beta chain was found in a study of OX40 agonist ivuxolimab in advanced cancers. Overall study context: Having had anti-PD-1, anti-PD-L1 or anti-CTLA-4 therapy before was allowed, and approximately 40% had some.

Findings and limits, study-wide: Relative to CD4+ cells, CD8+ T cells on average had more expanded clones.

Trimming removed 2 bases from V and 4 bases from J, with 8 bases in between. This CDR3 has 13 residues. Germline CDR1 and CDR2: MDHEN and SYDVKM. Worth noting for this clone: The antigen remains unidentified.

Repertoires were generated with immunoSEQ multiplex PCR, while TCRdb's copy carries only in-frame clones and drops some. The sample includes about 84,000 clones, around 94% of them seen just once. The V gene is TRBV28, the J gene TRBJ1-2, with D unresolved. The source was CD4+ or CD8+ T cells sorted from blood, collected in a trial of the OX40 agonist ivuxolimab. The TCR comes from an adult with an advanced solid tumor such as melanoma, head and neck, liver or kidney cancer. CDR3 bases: TGTGCCAGCAGTTTACCTAATACCTATGGCTACACCTTC. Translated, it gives CASSLPNTYGYTF.